These 28 T cell receptor beta chains share one sample of origin, sequenced in a study of human T cells and chemical hapten exposure. TCRdb re-called the RACE reads with MiXCR, one entry per CDR3 protein. The table has roughly 84,000 distinct CDR3 sequences, roughly 10% seen once. The time point was: patch test 2, 6 weeks after DPC sensitization. The treatment: therapeutic diphenylcyclopropenone sensitization with weekly scalp DPC. Sequences were derived from whole blood, sampled in connection with sensitization to the hapten diphenylcyclopropenone (DPC). These receptors were taken from a woman in her 50s with alopecia areata. Some clones in this sample may be carry-over from other donors' samples.

This clonotype turned up a few times. CDR3 sequence reads: CASSFVASGNTIYF. In DNA, the CDR3 is TGTGCCAGCAGTTTTGTGGCCTCTGGAAACACCATATATTTT. The chain carries TRBV28 and TRBJ1-3; D uncertain. The germline V gene encodes CDR1 MDHEN and CDR2 SYDVKM. V gave up 3 bases and J gave up 0 bases, with 6 bases separating them. The CDR3 runs 14 residues.

This clonotype was seen a few times. The genes are TRBV7-2 and TRBJ1-6, with D perhaps matching TRBD1 (6 bases). From germline, CDR1 is SGHTA and CDR2 FQGNSA. V was shortened by 1 base and J by 6 bases, with 19 bases between the two germline ends. The length of the CDR3 is 18 residues. CDR3 sequence (DNA): TGTGCCAGCAGCTTAGTGACCCCCACAGGGATTTCTAATTCACCCCTCCACTTT. This codes for CASSLVTPTGISNSPLHF. The variable domain in full, with the rest retrieved from reference TRBV7-2 and TRBJ1-6, is GAGVSQSPSNKVTEKGKDVELRCDPISGHTALYWYRQSLGQGLEFLIYFQGNSAPDKSGLPSDRFSAERTGGSVSTLTIQRTQQEDSAVYLCASSLVTPTGISNSPLHFGNGTRLTVT.

This clonotype was counted between two and nine times. The chain carries TRBV6-5 and TRBJ2-7; D may match TRBD1 or TRBD2 (6 bases each). Trimming took 8 bases from V and 4 from J, leaving 12 bases between them. Germline V gene lookup returns CDR1 MNHEY and CDR2 SVGAGI. The CDR3 sequence is 12 residues long. As DNA, the CDR3 is TGTGCCAGCTACGGGGGCGCATACGAGCAGTACTTC. Amino acid sequence: CASYGGAYEQYF.

The V and J genes are TRBV5-4 and TRBJ2-7; the match to TRBD2 covers 9 bases. Germline V gives CDR1 SGHNT, CDR2 YYREEE (reference sequence). V trimming: 3 bases; J trimming: 3 bases; junction bases outside the gene matches: 4. The CDR3 loop spans 14 amino acids. The CDR3, as DNA: TGTGCCAGCAGCTATAGCGGGAGAGGCTACGAGCAGTACTTC. Translated: CASSYSGRGYEQYF.

This clonotype came up a few times. This chain uses TRBV20-1 with TRBJ2-3; 10 nucleotides align to TRBD2. Germline CDR1 is DFQATT and CDR2 is SNEGSKA (reference sequence). V was pared by 2 bases and J by 2 bases, with 4 bases of the junction left unmatched. The CDR3 sequence is 15 residues long. The DNA of the CDR3 is TGCAGTGCTAGAACACTAGCGGGAATCACAGATACGCAGTATTTT. Its translation is CSARTLAGITDTQYF.

V gene TRBV5-5 combines with J gene TRBJ2-2; D is perhaps TRBD2 (6 bases). V was pared by 4 bases and J by 4 bases, with 20 bases between. The CDR3 covers 17 residues. Per germline, CDR1 SGHKS and CDR2 YYEKEE (reference sequence). CDR3 nucleotide sequence: TGTGCCAGCAGCCCTTGGGACTCCCATTATGTCACCGGGGAGCTGTTTTTT. Translating it yields CASSPWDSHYVTGELFF.

In this sample, this clonotype turned up many times. The CDR3 coding sequence is TGTGCCAGCAGCTTAGAACGCCAGACCCAGTACTTC. Its translation is CASSLERQTQYF. The chain employs TRBV7-2 and TRBJ2-5; no clear D. The germline V gene encodes CDR1 SGHTA and CDR2 FQGNSA. This CDR3 comprises 12 residues. V lost 1 base to trimming and J lost 6 bases, with 6 bases between them. The whole variable domain, remainder taken from reference TRBV7-2 and TRBJ2-5, is GAGVSQSPSNKVTEKGKDVELRCDPISGHTALYWYRQSLGQGLEFLIYFQGNSAPDKSGLPSDRFSAERTGGSVSTLTIQRTQQEDSAVYLCASSLERQTQYFGPGTRLLVL.

In this sample, this clonotype turned up many times. V usage is TRBV2 and J usage is TRBJ1-1; D gene uncertain. This CDR3 is 14 amino acids long. From germline, CDR1 is SNHLY and CDR2 FYNNEI. Trimming removed 4 bases from V and 0 bases from J, with 9 bases in between. The CDR3 DNA reads TGTGCCAGCAGTGTTCGACACCTGAACACTGAAGCTTTCTTT. This translates into CASSVRHLNTEAFF.

This clonotype came up many times. The chain recombines TRBV5-4 with TRBJ2-3; 8 nucleotides agree with TRBD2. This CDR3 comprises 15 residues. Germline lookup yields CDR1 SGHNT and CDR2 YYREEE (reference sequence). V gave up 5 bases and J gave up 5 bases; unmatched junction bases: 10. CDR3 nucleotide sequence: TGTGCCAGCAGGGACCAGCGGGAGTCCCAAGATACGCAGTATTTT. It is translated as CASRDQRESQDTQYF.

This clonotype has at least ten counts. V usage is TRBV20-1 and J usage is TRBJ2-1; D is undetermined. The CDR3 totals 14 residues. V was cut by 6 bases and J by 3 bases, with 15 bases left in between. CDR1 is DFQATT, CDR2 SNEGSKA, per germline (reference sequence). CDR3 nucleotides: TGCAGTGCAACGACACCCCCGGGCTACAATGAGCAGTTCTTC. Protein sequence: CSATTPPGYNEQFF.

This clonotype was counted between two and nine times. V is TRBV7-6 and J is TRBJ1-4, with 9 bases that match TRBD1. The V gene end was trimmed by 5 bases and the J gene end by 5 bases; junction bases not matched to a gene: 9. The CDR3 length is 16 residues. The germline V gene encodes CDR1 SGHVS and CDR2 FNYEAQ. Here the CDR3 reads CASSPPPGQGNEKLFF. The CDR3 DNA sequence: TGTGCCAGCAGCCCCCCACCGGGACAGGGAAATGAAAAACTGTTTTTT.

The rearrangement joins TRBV12-3 or TRBV12-4 to TRBJ2-7; 9 positions agree with TRBD2. The CDR3 spans 14 residues. The V gene end was trimmed by 9 bases and the J gene end by 4 bases; junction bases not matched to a gene: 10. CDR3 sequence (DNA): TGTGCCAGTAGACTTAGCGGGGGAAGGTACGAGCAGTACTTC. Its protein product is CASRLSGGRYEQYF.

This chain joins TRBV6-2 or TRBV6-3 and TRBJ2-1; 9 bases agree with TRBD2. V gave up 0 bases and J gave up 8 bases; unmatched junction bases: 17. The germline gives CDR1 MNHEY, CDR2 SVGEGT. The CDR3 is made up of 19 amino acids. CDR3 region: CASSYSTASGIYVRDEQFF. CDR3 in DNA: TGTGCCAGCAGTTACTCGACGGCTAGCGGGATCTATGTGCGTGATGAGCAGTTCTTC.

The rearrangement uses TRBV6-1 and TRBJ1-5, with 7 bases fitting TRBD1. The V segment lost 3 bases and the J segment 4 bases; nucleotides outside the gene matches: 6. Germline CDR1 MNHNS, CDR2 SASEGT. This CDR3 contains 15 residues. The CDR3 spells CASSEGTGANQPQHF. The CDR3 nucleotides are TGTGCCAGCAGTGAGGGCACAGGGGCAAATCAGCCCCAGCATTTT.

This clonotype came up many times. The chain combines TRBV19 with TRBJ2-1; D uncertain. Deletions cut 4 bases from V and 6 bases from J, with 16 bases between. This CDR3 is 15 amino acids long. The germline V gene has CDR1 LNHDA and CDR2 SQIVND (reference sequence). CDR3 protein: CASSTQIIAGNEQFF. In DNA form, the CDR3 reads TGTGCCAGTAGTACCCAGATCATTGCCGGCAATGAGCAGTTCTTC.

The chain combines TRBV7-9 with TRBJ1-2, with TRBD1 matching 10 bases. V lost 5 bases, J lost 6 bases, and 12 bases stayed unmatched. Looked up from germline, CDR1 is SEHNR and CDR2 is FQNEAQ (reference sequence). The CDR3 extends over 16 amino acids. CDR3 sequence: CASSPGRDRGSNGYTF. CDR3 bases: TGTGCCAGCAGCCCAGGCCGGGACAGGGGATCCAATGGCTACACCTTC.

This clonotype was observed at least ten times. V is TRBV7-2 and J is TRBJ2-5, with 9 bases identical to TRBD2. The V and J ends lost 4 bases and 5 bases, in that order; junction bases with no gene match: 5. The germline V gene has CDR1 SGHTA and CDR2 FQGNSA. The CDR3 extends over 14 amino acids. The CDR3 DNA is TGTGCCAGCAGCTCCGTAGCGGGAGCCGAGACCCAGTACTTC. Its translation: CASSSVAGAETQYF. Filled out from reference TRBV7-2 and TRBJ2-5, the complete variable domain reads GAGVSQSPSNKVTEKGKDVELRCDPISGHTALYWYRQSLGQGLEFLIYFQGNSAPDKSGLPSDRFSAERTGGSVSTLTIQRTQQEDSAVYLCASSSVAGAETQYFGPGTRLLVL.

The rearrangement joins TRBV4-3 to TRBJ2-4; D remains ambiguous. The CDR3 length is 14 residues. V was clipped by 4 bases and J by 8 bases, with 15 bases between them. The germline V gene has CDR1 LGHNA and CDR2 YSLEER. CDR3 sequence reads: CASSPASSSDIQYF. The CDR3 bases are TGCGCCAGCAGCCCCGCCTCCAGCAGCGACATTCAGTACTTC.

This chain connects TRBV30 to TRBJ2-2; D remains ambiguous. V lost 0 bases, J lost 7 bases, and 12 bases lay in between. Germline CDR1 and CDR2: GTSNPN and SVGIG (reference sequence). This CDR3 has 14 residues. The chain's CDR3 is CAWSVHTSSGELFF. The CDR3 DNA is TGTGCCTGGAGTGTACACACCTCAAGCGGGGAGCTGTTTTTT.

This clonotype was detected ten times or more. The CDR3 protein is CSARGEPGQGVYGAFF. The CDR3 region has the DNA TGCAGTGCTAGAGGAGAACCGGGACAGGGAGTGTATGGAGCTTTCTTT. V usage is TRBV20-1 and J usage is TRBJ1-1; 9 nucleotides match TRBD1. Germline values: CDR1 DFQATT, CDR2 SNEGSKA (reference sequence). CDR3 length: 16 residues. Trimming cost V 1 base and J 10 bases; bases outside gene matches: 16.

In regard to this clonotype: One end of the junction does not line up with germline, which may come from a read error. The chain links TRBV29-1 to TRBJ2-7, with 9 bases identical to TRBD1. The CDR3 runs to 17 residues. Germline assignment: CDR1 SQVTM and CDR2 ANQGSEA. CDR3 nucleotides: TGCAGCGTTGAAGACCGCACTCTACCGGGACAGGGCCACGAGCGGTACTTC. It codes for CSVEDRTLPGQGHERYF.

This clonotype was picked up a small number of times. The chain links TRBV11-2 to TRBJ2-5, with 7 bases matching TRBD1. The J segment lost 5 bases and the V segment lost 6 bases, leaving 12 bases of the junction unmatched. Germline values: CDR1 SGHAT, CDR2 FQNNGV. The CDR3 has 15 residues. The CDR3 nucleotides are TGTGCCAGCAGGCCGAATCGAGGGGGCATGGAGACCCAGTACTTC. Its translation is CASRPNRGGMETQYF.

The chain carries TRBV20-1 and TRBJ2-3, with D maybe TRBD1 (6 bases). Trimming shortened V by 4 bases and J by 3 bases, and 23 bases separated the two germline ends. From germline, CDR1 is DFQATT and CDR2 SNEGSKA (reference sequence). The CDR3 covers 17 residues. CDR3 sequence reads: CSATAPTHRVGTDTQYF. Here the CDR3 DNA reads TGCAGTGCTACAGCACCCACTCACAGGGTCGGGACAGATACGCAGTATTTT.

This clonotype came up once. It may be a read error: a sequence one base away is much more abundant. The CDR3 DNA reads TGCGCCAGCAGCTTAGTAGCCTCGGCGTACAATGAGCAGTTCTTC. It is translated as CASSLVASAYNEQFF. The V gene is TRBV5-1, the J gene TRBJ2-1; D is ambiguous. CDR1 and CDR2 from the germline V gene are SGHRS and YFSETQ. V lost 2 bases and J 4 bases, leaving 13 bases between the germline ends. This CDR3 spans 15 amino acids.

This clonotype was seen repeatedly, ten times or more. The chain couples TRBV7-2 to TRBJ2-4; no clear D. Germline CDR1 and CDR2: SGHTA and FQGNSA. Between the trimmed V and J ends, which lost 2 bases and 4 bases, there was a span of 12 bases. The CDR3 has 15 residues. DNA of the CDR3: TGTGCCAGCAGCTTAACCGTCCCGGGTAAAAACATTCAGTACTTC. The encoded protein is CASSLTVPGKNIQYF.

This clonotype was recorded many times. The V call is TRBV6-5, the J call TRBJ2-1, with D perhaps TRBD2 (6 bases). V was pared by 6 bases and J by 7 bases, with 19 bases between. From germline, CDR1 is MNHEY and CDR2 SVGAGI. This CDR3 has 15 amino acids. In DNA, the CDR3 is TGTGCCAGCAGCCCTCTACTCGGGAGCGCTAATGAGCAGTTCTTC. This sequence encodes CASSPLLGSANEQFF.

This clonotype was counted many times. The V and J genes are TRBV24-1 and TRBJ1-2; D not certain. Trimming shortened V by 4 bases and J by 5 bases, and 10 bases separated the two germline ends. There are 13 residues in the CDR3. The germline V gene has CDR1 KGHDR and CDR2 SFDVKD. CDR3 protein: CATSDSTIYGYTF. CDR3 coding DNA: TGTGCCACCAGTGACAGTACAATTTATGGCTACACCTTC.

The chain uses TRBV3-1 and TRBJ1-3; 12 positions agree with TRBD1. Per the germline V gene, CDR1 is LGHDT and CDR2 is YNNKEL (reference sequence). J lost 8 bases, V lost 4 bases, and 6 bases had no gene match. The CDR3 consists of 15 residues. The CDR3: CASSPGTGGKDTIYF. The CDR3 bases are TGTGCCAGCAGCCCGGGGACAGGGGGCAAGGACACCATATATTTT.